This TCR beta chain derives from a study of shared clonotypes between healthy human individuals (dated by TCRdb to the early 2020s). Turning to the overall study: A few men and two women, aged 18 to 49 years, made up the cohort. For each donor, three plates each were used for CD4 naive and CD4 memory, two plates were used for CD8 naive, and one plate was used for CD8 memory. The study deeply sequenced blood TCR repertoires of about 5 healthy adults to estimate repertoire size and the extent of clonotype sharing between individuals. Libraries were prepared and TCR repertoires were sequenced by different laboratories using diverse techniques, in order to increase sequencing depth and limit assay-specific biases. Leukapheresis yielded between about 0.85 and 10 billion PBMCs per donor.

Relative to germline, V is 1 base shorter and J is 7 bases shorter, with 11 bases between their ends. CDR1 and CDR2 were assigned from the germline V gene as SGHVS and FQNEAQ. From cysteine to phenylalanine, the CDR3 is 15 amino acids long. The sequence is cut down to CDR3 DNA, 45 bases in frame from base 1. What the study reported, not specific to this receptor: Estimated clonotype richness was generally larger for naive than for memory subsets. Compared with non-shared clonotypes, the clonotypes found in all four sorted-subset donors had higher generation probabilities. Rarefaction of sorted-subset datasets indicated incomplete sequencing despite the large sequencing depth. Because the study included a small number of donors, the genetic and exposure-history diversity represented was limited. Only blood was sampled, and tissue TCR repertoires likely differ from those in blood. Based on pairwise subsampling, the degree of clonotype sharing among donors was expected to be affected by sequencing depth. Approximately 5% of naive CD4, around 3.5% of naive CD8, 2% to 2.5% of memory CD4, and 0.4% of memory CD8 clonotypes were shared across a few donors.

Using the deep immunoSEQ assay, multiplex PCR amplified TCR CDR3 regions from genomic DNA. Extracted genomic DNA from each cell subset was spread evenly across all wells of several immunoSEQ 96-well plates, with each plate serving as a replicate. Each replicate PCR for sorted subsets received around 200 ng genomic DNA, equal to tens of thousands of T cell genomes. Purified libraries were quantified with a Qubit 3.0 fluorometer, sized on a Bioanalyzer 2100, and re-quantified with the KAPA Library Quantification kit. Every immunoSEQ 96-well plate was sequenced on a separate single-read 150-cycle Illumina NextSeq 550 flow cell. In the original analysis: Because the immunoSEQ output included only junctional sequences and no quality scores, the filtering could not be the same as the filtering used for full-length reads. To assign V/J genes and CDR3, sequences were annotated using PyIR, a Python wrapper for IgBLAST v1.9, with IMGT germline references. Reads were removed for weak V/J assignments (E-value above 1e-6), missing CDR3, stop codons, out-of-frame junctions, or ambiguous translated residues. V3J clonotypes were defined as sequences sharing an identical inferred V gene, J gene, and CDR3 amino acid sequence. To compute the percentage overlap between repertoires, the number of shared unique clonotypes was divided by the size of the smaller repertoire. RTK rarefaction, the Chao1 estimator, and Recon v2.1 estimates of unobserved clonotypes were used to assess repertoire richness. Generation probabilities were computed with OLGA for all TCRbeta clonotypes obtained by the gDNA method from several donors. TCRdb provides this immuneACCESS table in a form limited to in-frame rearrangements. Some clones are lacking; in checked studies, under half of them reflect an unresolved V gene, and why the rest are absent is not known. That table gives V, J and clone size, and the DNA gave D and trimming. This sample is represented by around 2.3 million clones; 90% to 96% of them were singletons. Approximately 0.13% of the sample is held by the ten biggest clonotypes.

On this clone: It lacks a known antigen. Base qualities are not recorded, but no much larger clone differs from it by a single base.

The donors were healthy, HIV-negative adults with no recently reported acute infections or vaccinations. Every donor was a Caucasian adult living in Nashville, Tennessee, USA. Magnetic negative selection was used to enrich CD4+ T cells, after which naive cells were positively selected on CD45RA and the negative fraction became the memory subset. Blood was obtained by leukapheresis, after which PBMCs were separated by Ficoll-Histopaque density gradient centrifugation and cryopreserved in liquid nitrogen vapor phase. Analytical flow cytometry was used to check the purity and quantity of every magnetically sorted T cell population. Genomic DNA was isolated from every sorted fraction and measured by UV absorbance on a Nanodrop 2000c.

The sequenced material came from naive CD4+ T cells sorted from blood. This specimen's cell subset or site label, interpreted: CD45RA+ positively selected. This clonotype was obtained from a man between 18 and 35 years old in good health. Recombination connected TRBV7-8 to TRBJ1-6; the D gene lacks a confident call. CDR3 region: CASSLVGRGNSPLHF. The nucleotide sequence reads as follows: TGTGCCAGCAGCTTAGTGGGCCGGGGAAATTCACCCCTCCACTTT.